A single sample gave rise to the 24 T cell receptor beta chains below, sequenced in a study of T cells in Graves' hyperthyroidism and ophthalmopathy. RNA transcripts were the template for amplifying TCR beta CDR3 regions. The primer set for the first-round RT-PCR of the TCR CDR3 was HTBI. TCRdb redid the calling of the multiplex PCR reads with MiXCR, one entry per CDR3 protein. This table has about 290,000 distinct CDR3 sequences, roughly an eighth appearing once. The sequenced sample was blood. The receptors originated from a woman aged 40 to 50 with Graves' hyperthyroidism.

This clonotype was counted at least ten times. Written as DNA, the CDR3 is TGTGCCAGCAGTTTACAGAGCTCCTACAATGAGCAGTTCTTC. Translation: CASSLQSSYNEQFF. J is TRBJ2-1 and V is TRBV27; D ambiguous. The V end lost 2 bases, the J end lost 0 bases, and 5 bases lay between the germline ends. Germline CDR1 reads MNHEY; CDR2 reads SMNVEV (reference sequence). The CDR3 runs to 14 residues.

The rearrangement links TRBV12-3 or TRBV12-4 to TRBJ2-2; tentatively, D is TRBD2 (5 bases). There are 14 residues in the CDR3. Trimming cost V 6 bases and J 4 bases, with 12 bases left between them. CDR3 region: CASSPGVVTGELFF. DNA for the CDR3: TGTGCCAGCAGCCCCGGGGTGGTCACCGGGGAGCTGTTTTTT.

This clonotype was seen a handful of times. The genes are TRBV5-1 and TRBJ2-7; 8 bases match TRBD1. The junction had 9 bases not matched to a gene; V was cut back by 5 bases and J by 5 bases. The CDR3 is 14 amino acids. Germline V CDR1 and CDR2: SGHRS, YFSETQ. The CDR3 reads CASSWQGAQDEQYF. The DNA of the CDR3 is TGCGCCAGCAGTTGGCAGGGGGCTCAAGACGAGCAGTACTTC.

This clonotype was counted at least ten times. V gene TRBV27 combines with J gene TRBJ1-2; D may be TRBD1 (5 bases). V was pared by 5 bases and J by 0 bases, with 16 bases between. Germline CDR1 reads MNHEY; CDR2 reads SMNVEV (reference sequence). CDR3 length: 16 amino acids. The CDR3 nucleotides read TGTGCCAGCAGTAAGGCAGGGAAATACTCTAACTATGGCTACACCTTC. Residues: CASSKAGKYSNYGYTF.

In this sample, this clonotype turned up many times. V and J are TRBV12-3 or TRBV12-4 and TRBJ1-2; 9 nucleotides agree with TRBD1. Trimming at V came to 5 bases and at J to 8 bases, leaving 12 bases not matched to a gene. CDR3 length: 15 amino acids. Written as DNA, the CDR3 is TGTGCCAGCAGTGTCACAGGGGGCCTCCGAGGGGGCTACACCTTC. Protein: CASSVTGGLRGGYTF.

This clonotype has at least ten counts. The chain couples TRBV9 to TRBJ2-1, with 10 bases lining up with TRBD2. CDR1 and CDR2 (germline): SGDLS, YYNGEE. Trimming at V came to 0 bases and at J to 2 bases, leaving 2 bases not matched to a gene. The CDR3 runs to 16 residues. The CDR3 reads CASSVASGRAYNEQFF. Here the CDR3 DNA reads TGTGCCAGCAGCGTAGCGAGCGGGAGGGCCTACAATGAGCAGTTCTTC.

This clonotype occurred many times. The CDR3 DNA reads as TGTGCCAGCAGCCAGGGCGTGATAGCGGGGGAAGAGACCCAGTACTTC. Protein sequence: CASSQGVIAGEETQYF. The genes are TRBV3-1 and TRBJ2-5; 9 nucleotides line up with TRBD2. V lost 3 bases to trimming and J lost 3 bases; unmatched junction nucleotides: 8. Looked up from germline, CDR1 is LGHDT and CDR2 is YNNKEL (reference sequence). The CDR3 covers 16 residues.

Concerning this clonotype itself: Compared with germline, one end of the junction differs, possibly owing to a read error. V is TRBV5-6 and J is TRBJ2-2, with TRBD2 as a possible D gene (5 bases). Looked up from germline, CDR1 is SGHDT and CDR2 is YYEEEE. The CDR3 loop spans 14 amino acids. CDR3 amino acids: CASSLAYNTGVLFF. CDR3 in DNA: TGTGCCAGCAGCTTGGCCTATAACACCGGGGTGCTGTTTTTT.

This clonotype was detected a few times. V is TRBV20-1 and J is TRBJ2-1; tentatively, D is TRBD2 (5 bases). The V end was cut by 3 bases, the J end by 3 bases, with 18 bases between. This CDR3 is built from 16 residues. Germline V CDR1 and CDR2: DFQATT, SNEGSKA (reference sequence). The CDR3 sequence: CSASGNRGVNYNEQFF. CDR3 coding DNA: TGCAGTGCTAGCGGGAACCGCGGAGTTAACTACAATGAGCAGTTCTTC.

This clonotype occurred a few times. Mismatch with germline at one junction end may stem from a read error. The gene calls are TRBV7-7 and TRBJ1-5; D unresolved. The CDR3 loop spans 13 amino acids. Germline CDR1 and CDR2: SSHAT and FNYEAQ (reference sequence). The DNA for the CDR3 is TGTGCTAGCAGCGAAACCCCCGGTCAGCCCCAGCATTTT. Its translation is CASSETPGQPQHF.

Many counts were recorded for this clonotype. The rearrangement uses TRBV27 and TRBJ2-7; D possibly matches TRBD1 or TRBD2 (5 bases each). CDR1 and CDR2 from the germline V gene are MNHEY and SMNVEV (reference sequence). V was pared by 3 bases and J by 2 bases, with 11 bases between. The CDR3 consists of 14 residues. The CDR3 region is CASSFRDVTYEQYF. The DNA of the CDR3 is TGTGCCAGCAGTTTCCGGGACGTAACCTACGAGCAGTACTTC.

This clonotype occurred many times. V and J are TRBV2 and TRBJ2-3; 7 bases agree with TRBD1. Germline CDR1 SNHLY, CDR2 FYNNEI. The CDR3 extends over 14 amino acids. Trimming at V came to 6 bases and at J to 2 bases, leaving 5 bases not matched to a gene. The CDR3 region is CASRRTGLTDTQYF. CDR3 coding DNA: TGTGCCAGCAGGAGGACAGGACTCACAGATACGCAGTATTTT.

The rearrangement joins TRBV28 to TRBJ2-7; TRBD2 matches 9 bases. This CDR3 has 16 amino acids. V shed 6 bases and J 6 bases; nucleotides not matched to a gene: 15. CDR1 is MDHEN, CDR2 SYDVKM, per germline. This chain's CDR3 is CASRLALAGVSAEQYF. The CDR3 DNA follows: TGTGCCAGCAGGTTGGCCTTAGCGGGAGTATCAGCCGAGCAGTACTTC.

This clonotype was observed many times. J is TRBJ2-5 and V is TRBV12-3 or TRBV12-4; 9 nucleotides match TRBD1. This CDR3 is 14 amino acids long. The J segment lost 4 bases and the V segment lost 3 bases, leaving 3 bases of the junction unmatched. The CDR3 sequence: CASSFLDRGETQYF. As DNA, the CDR3 is TGTGCCAGCAGTTTTTTGGACAGGGGAGAGACCCAGTACTTC.

This clonotype came up many times. The chain has TRBV18 and TRBJ1-1; unclear D gene. V was trimmed by 3 bases and J by 7 bases, leaving 9 bases between them. The CDR3 runs 12 residues. Looked up from germline, CDR1 is KGHSH and CDR2 is LQKENI. CDR3 loop: CASSPDSGEAFF. The CDR3 DNA reads TGTGCCAGCTCACCGGATAGTGGTGAAGCTTTCTTT.

This clonotype was recorded many times. The chain joins TRBV3-1 to TRBJ2-7; D is perhaps TRBD2 (6 bases). Trimming removed 5 bases from V and 4 bases from J, with 15 bases in between. CDR3 length equals 14 residues. Germline CDR1 is LGHDT and CDR2 is YNNKEL (reference sequence). The CDR3 nucleotides are TGTGCCAGCAGCTTAGCGGACCCGCCGTACGAGCAGTACTTC. Protein product: CASSLADPPYEQYF.

The rearrangement joins TRBV11-3 to TRBJ2-5; D call uncertain. Trimming cost V 4 bases and J 5 bases, with 11 bases left between them. This CDR3 has 13 residues. Germline V lookup: CDR1 SGHNT, CDR2 YENEEA. The CDR3 is CASSSRPIETQYF. The CDR3 DNA reads as TGTGCCAGCAGCTCCCGACCGATTGAGACCCAGTACTTC.

This clonotype showed up many times. The chain links TRBV27 to TRBJ2-7; no clear D. This CDR3 is built from 13 residues. Germline CDR1 MNHEY, CDR2 SMNVEV (reference sequence). The ends were cut back, 3 bases at V and 0 bases at J, with 6 bases in the middle. The CDR3 DNA reads TGTGCCAGCAGTTTCCTGAGCTCCTACGAGCAGTACTTC. It yields the protein CASSFLSSYEQYF.

This clonotype was observed at least ten times. The CDR3: CLVGNTEAFF. The CDR3 nucleotides are TGCCTGGTCGGGAACACTGAAGCTTTCTTT. J is TRBJ1-1 and V is TRBV20-1, with D uncertain. The CDR3 runs to 10 residues. Germline CDR1 DFQATT, CDR2 SNEGSKA (reference sequence).

This clonotype was counted many times. The V call is TRBV5-1, the J call TRBJ1-5; D remains ambiguous. The germline V gene encodes CDR1 SGHRS and CDR2 YFSETQ. The CDR3 is 13 amino acids. V was pared by 0 bases and J by 7 bases, with 8 bases between. The CDR3 bases are TGCGCCAGCAGCTTGGATTGGGAGCAGCCCCAGCATTTT. Its protein product is CASSLDWEQPQHF.

This clonotype occurred many times. The rearrangement links TRBV24-1 to TRBJ2-1, with 8 positions matching TRBD2. The ends lost 3 bases at V and 5 bases at J; junction bases unmatched: 2. Germline loops: CDR1 KGHDR, CDR2 SFDVKD. This CDR3 comprises 14 residues. CDR3 sequence: CATSDAGGHNEQFF. The CDR3 nucleotides read TGTGCCACCAGTGATGCGGGAGGTCACAATGAGCAGTTCTTC.

The genes are TRBV9 and TRBJ2-1; 14 bases are a match to TRBD2. The ends lost 4 bases at V and 7 bases at J; junction bases unmatched: 4. This CDR3 contains 15 residues. CDR1 SGDLS and CDR2 YYNGEE come from the germline V gene. DNA for the CDR3: TGTGCCAGCAGCCCCTGGACTAGCGGGAGGAATGAGCAGTTCTTC. Encoded protein: CASSPWTSGRNEQFF.

This clonotype occurred many times. The chain has TRBV2 and TRBJ2-5, with D possibly called TRBD1 or TRBD2 (6 bases each). There are 14 residues in the CDR3. Trimming removed 6 bases at V and 3 bases at J, with 14 bases between. CDR1 SNHLY and CDR2 FYNNEI come from the germline V gene. Here the CDR3 DNA reads TGTGCCAGCAGCTGGGAGGCAGGGGAAGAGACCCAGTACTTC. Its translation is CASSWEAGEETQYF.

This clonotype was detected only a few times. A much larger clone is a single base away; this may be a read error. The CDR3 carries no conserved terminal phenylalanine or tryptophan, so it likely arises from a read error. The genes are TRBV27 and TRBJ2-7; 7 bases agree with TRBD2. J lost 3 bases, V lost 1 base, and 3 bases had no gene match. Germline CDR1 is MNHEY and CDR2 is SMNVEV (reference sequence). The CDR3 has 14 residues. The DNA of the CDR3 is TGTGCCAGCAGTTTATTGGGCGGGGGCTACGAGCAGTACTCC. Its protein is CASSLLGGGYEQYS.